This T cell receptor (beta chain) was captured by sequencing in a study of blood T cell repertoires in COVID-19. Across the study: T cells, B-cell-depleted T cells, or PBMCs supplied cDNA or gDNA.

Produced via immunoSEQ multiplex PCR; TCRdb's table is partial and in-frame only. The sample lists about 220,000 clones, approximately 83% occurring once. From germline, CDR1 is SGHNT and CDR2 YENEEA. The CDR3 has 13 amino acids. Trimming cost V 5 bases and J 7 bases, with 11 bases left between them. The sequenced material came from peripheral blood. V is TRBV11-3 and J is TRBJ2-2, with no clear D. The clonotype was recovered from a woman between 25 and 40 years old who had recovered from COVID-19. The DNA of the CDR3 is TGTGCCAGCAGCCCGACAAGCTTCGGGGAGCTGTTTTTT. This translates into CASSPTSFGELFF.